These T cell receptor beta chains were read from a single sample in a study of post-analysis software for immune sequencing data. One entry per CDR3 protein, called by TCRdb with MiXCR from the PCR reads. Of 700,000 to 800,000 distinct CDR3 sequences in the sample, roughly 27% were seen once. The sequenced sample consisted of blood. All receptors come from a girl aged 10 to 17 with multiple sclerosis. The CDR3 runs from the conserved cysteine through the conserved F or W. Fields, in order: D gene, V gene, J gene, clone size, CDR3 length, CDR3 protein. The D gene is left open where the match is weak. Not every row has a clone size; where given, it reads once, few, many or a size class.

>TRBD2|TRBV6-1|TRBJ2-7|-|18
CASSAQRPQRERSYEQYF
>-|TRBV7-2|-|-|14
CASSLRPRGDEQYF
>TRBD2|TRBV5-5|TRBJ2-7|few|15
CASSETSGRVYEQYF
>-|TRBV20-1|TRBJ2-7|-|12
CSGRLGGREQYF
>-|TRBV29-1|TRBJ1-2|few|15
CSVELLPWGQGGYTF
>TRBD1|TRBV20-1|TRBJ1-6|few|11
CSASDRVALHF
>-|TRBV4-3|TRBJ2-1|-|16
CASSQVPSGFYNEQFF
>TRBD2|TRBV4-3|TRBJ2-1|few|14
CASSLQRGGRQEFF
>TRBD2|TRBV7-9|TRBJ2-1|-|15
CASSLGSGSGNEQFF
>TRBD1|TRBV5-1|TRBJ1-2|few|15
CASRRWGQTNYGYTF
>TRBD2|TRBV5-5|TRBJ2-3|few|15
CASSLIAGSADTQYF
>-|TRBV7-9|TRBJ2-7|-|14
CASSQPGGTYEQYF
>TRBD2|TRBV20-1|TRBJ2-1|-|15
CSARPSGVPVHEQFF
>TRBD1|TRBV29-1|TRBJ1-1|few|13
CSVLSGQGSEAFF
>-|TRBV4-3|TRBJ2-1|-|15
CASNQASIAVTEQFF
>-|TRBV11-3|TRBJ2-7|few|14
CASSFSGGVNEQYF
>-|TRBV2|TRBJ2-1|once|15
CASSDASYRYNGQFF
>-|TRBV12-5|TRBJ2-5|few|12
CPQGGGWETQYF
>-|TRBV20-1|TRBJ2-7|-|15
CSASGGSPGSRSEYF
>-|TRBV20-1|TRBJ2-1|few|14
CSASSLRAYNEQFF
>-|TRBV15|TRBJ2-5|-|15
CATSLRSRGVETQYF
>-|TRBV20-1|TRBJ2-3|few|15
CSASGQALGTDTQYF
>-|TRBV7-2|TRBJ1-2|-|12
CASSIRDYGYTF
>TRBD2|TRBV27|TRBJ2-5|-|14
CASRETGGKWEQYF
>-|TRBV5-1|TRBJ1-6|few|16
CASSLPGRNSNSPLHF
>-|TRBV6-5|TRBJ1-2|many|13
CASSYGRAGGYTF
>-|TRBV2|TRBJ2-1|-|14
CASRGPTPYDEQFF
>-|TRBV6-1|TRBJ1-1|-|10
CAAGNTEAFF
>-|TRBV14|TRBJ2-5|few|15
CASSQNRVIQETQYF
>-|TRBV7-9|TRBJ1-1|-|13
CASSEGGGTEAFF
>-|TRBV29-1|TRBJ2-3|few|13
CSAVPGGPDTQYF
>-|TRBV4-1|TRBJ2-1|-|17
CASSQAWPSFTYNEQFF
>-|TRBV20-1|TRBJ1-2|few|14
CSARVTPGDYGYTF
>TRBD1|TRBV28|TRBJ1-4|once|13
CASEQGSREKLFF
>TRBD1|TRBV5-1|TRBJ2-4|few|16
CASTPTGQGTKNIQYF
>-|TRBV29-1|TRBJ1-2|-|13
CSVRTPGLHGYTF
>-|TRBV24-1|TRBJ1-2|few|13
CATSDWAGYGYTF
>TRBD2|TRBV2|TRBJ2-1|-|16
CASRRGLAGGHNEQFF
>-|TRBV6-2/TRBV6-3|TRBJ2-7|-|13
CASTLQEAYEQYF
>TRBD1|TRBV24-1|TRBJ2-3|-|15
CATSDPDRGRGTQYF
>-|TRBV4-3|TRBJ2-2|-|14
CASSQEPGGGELFF
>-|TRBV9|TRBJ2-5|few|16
CASSVSGRPRGETQYF
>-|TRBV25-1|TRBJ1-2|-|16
CASSEVGPAGISGYTF
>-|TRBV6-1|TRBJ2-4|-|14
CASSDFDNPETRYF
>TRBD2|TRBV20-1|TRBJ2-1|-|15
CSAEGTSGTYNGQFF
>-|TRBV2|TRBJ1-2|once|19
CASSSSPTGKSTSKYGYTF